The sequence of this TCR beta chain was determined in a study of T cell responses to AZD1222 COVID-19 vaccine. Findings and limits, study-wide: When two AZD1222 doses had been given, Spike-specific TCR breadth and depth rose. None of the repertoires were sampled until the peak T cell response had passed. Females made up more of the donors, who were largely white British, and clonal diversity may have come out too low.

Profiled with immunoSEQ multiplex PCR; TCRdb holds only in-frame clones, not every one. The sample shows about 39,000 clones, 88% of them seen only once. Worth noting for this clone: Its antigen is unidentified.

The J segment lost 2 bases and the V segment lost 8 bases, leaving 5 bases of the junction unmatched. The CDR3 extends over 14 amino acids. The germline V gene encodes CDR1 KGHSH and CDR2 LQKENI. Sequenced here: peripheral blood, sampled 28 days after the second dose of the MenACWY control vaccine. The V gene is TRBV18, the J gene TRBJ2-2, with 7 bases fitting TRBD1. This TCR came from an adult who received the MenACWY meningococcal vaccine as a control. CDR3 sequence reads: CASQGQKNTGELFF. The CDR3 DNA is TGTGCCAGCCAGGGACAGAAAAACACCGGGGAGCTGTTTTTT.